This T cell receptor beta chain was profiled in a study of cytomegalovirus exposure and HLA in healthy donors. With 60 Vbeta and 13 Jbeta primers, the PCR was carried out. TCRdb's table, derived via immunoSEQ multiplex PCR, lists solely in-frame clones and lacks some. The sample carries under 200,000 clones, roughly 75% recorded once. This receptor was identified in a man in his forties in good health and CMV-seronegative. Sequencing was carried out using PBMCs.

CDR3 protein: CASRRWDRGQDTQYF. In DNA form, the CDR3 reads TGTGCCAGCAGGCGGTGGGACAGGGGGCAAGATACGCAGTATTTT. The chain combines TRBV7-2 with TRBJ2-3, with TRBD1 matching over 12 bases. V dropped 6 bases and J dropped 5; count of bases not matched to a gene: 6. CDR3 length equals 15 residues. Looked up from germline, CDR1 is SGHTA and CDR2 is FQGNSA.